This T cell receptor (beta chain) was recorded in a study of blood T cell repertoires in COVID-19. For the study at large: Researchers got acute and convalescent COVID-19 samples from the United States, Italy and Spain. From T cells, B-cell-depleted T cells, or PBMCs came the material, which was cDNA or gDNA.

Per the original data handling: How many nucleated cells were present was estimated from reference gene primer amplification. Method: immunoSEQ multiplex PCR; TCRdb's copy keeps in-frame clones and lacks some. V and J calls and clone size are those listed in that table; D and trimming were worked out from the DNA. The sample contains hundreds of thousands of clones, roughly 84% of which appear only once. The CDR3 is 15 amino acids. Trimming shortened V by 2 bases and J by 6 bases, and 16 bases separated the two germline ends. Germline-derived CDR1 and CDR2 are PRHDT and FYEKMQ (reference sequence). This clone was seen a handful of times.

Sequencing was performed on peripheral blood. The TCR originated in a middle-aged man with acute or convalescent COVID-19. The V gene is TRBV13, the J gene TRBJ1-2; no definite D call. The CDR3 loop is CASSLTSTFRHGYTF. For the CDR3, the DNA is TGTGCCAGCAGCTTAACGTCGACGTTCAGGCATGGCTACACCTTC.